Listed here are 20 T cell receptor beta chains from one sample, sequenced in a study of Ad26.COV2.S vaccination and SARS-CoV-2 variants. As for treatment: roughly 19 received Ad26.COV2.S at low or high dose, single or two shots; about 5 received placebo; per-sample allocation not given. Specimens were obtained on day 63 following the first vaccine or placebo injection. This table comes from immunoSEQ multiplex PCR, and its TCRdb copy is limited to in-frame clones, with some not included. The table includes around 450,000 clones, roughly 89% detected once. The sequenced sample was peripheral blood, obtained in a trial of Ad26.COV2.S vaccine versus placebo. These receptors were obtained from a person between 18 and 60 years old who received the Ad26.COV2.S COVID-19 vaccine or a placebo.

The gene calls are TRBV11-2 and TRBJ2-2; D possibly uses TRBD1 or TRBD2 (5 bases each). This CDR3 region has 16 residues. Trimming took 3 bases from V and 6 from J, leaving 17 bases between them. Germline values: CDR1 SGHAT, CDR2 FQNNGV. The CDR3 protein is CASSLRFWQGPGELFF. CDR3 nucleotides: TGTGCCAGCAGCTTGAGGTTTTGGCAGGGACCCGGGGAGCTGTTTTTT. Drawing the rest from reference TRBV11-2 and TRBJ2-2, the complete variable domain is EAGVAQSPRYKIIEKRQSVAFWCNPISGHATLYWYQQILGQGPKLLIQFQNNGVVDDSQLPKDRFSAERLKGVDSTLKIQPAKLEDSAVYLCASSLRFWQGPGELFFGEGSRLTVL.

The chain has TRBV4-1 and TRBJ2-3, with 9 bases fitting TRBD2. CDR3 length: 14 residues. CDR1 and CDR2 (germline): MGHRA, YSYEKL. J gave up 5 bases and V 9 bases, and 9 bases lay outside the gene matches. The CDR3 nucleotides are TGCGCCAGTCGAATAGCGGGAGTGGAAGATACGCAGTATTTT. Its translation is CASRIAGVEDTQYF.

The J gene is TRBJ2-1, the V gene TRBV4-2; 10 nucleotides agree with TRBD1. This CDR3 has 15 residues. V lost 4 bases and J lost 4; bases outside the gene matches: 4. Germline V lookup: CDR1 LGHNA, CDR2 YNFKEQ. The CDR3: CASSLGQGGYNEQFF. CDR3 bases: TGTGCCAGCAGCCTCGGACAGGGGGGGTACAATGAGCAGTTCTTC.

This clone was counted only a few times. The gene calls are TRBV7-3 and TRBJ2-2, with D unresolved. Germline-derived CDR1 and CDR2 are SGHTA and FQGTGA. V was clipped by 3 bases and J by 0 bases, with 11 bases between them. The CDR3 sequence is 16 residues long. The CDR3: CASSFGRASNTGELFF. The DNA for the CDR3 is TGTGCCAGCAGCTTTGGGCGAGCGTCGAACACCGGGGAGCTGTTTTTT.

This chain links TRBV4-3 with TRBJ1-3; D is ambiguous. This CDR3 region has 14 residues. Germline assignment: CDR1 LGHNA and CDR2 YSLEER. V lost 0 bases, J lost 3 bases, and 6 bases lay in between. Here the CDR3 DNA reads TGCGCCAGCAGCCAAGATCCTAGTGGAAACACCATATATTTT. Amino acids: CASSQDPSGNTIYF.

The CDR3 sequence is CASSLGDRNYGYTF. CDR3 bases: TGTGCCAGCAGCTTGGGCGACAGAAACTATGGCTACACCTTC. The gene calls are TRBV5-6 and TRBJ1-2; a possible D gene is TRBD1 (5 bases). The germline gives CDR1 SGHDT, CDR2 YYEEEE. V was trimmed by 0 bases and J by 2 bases, leaving 8 bases between them. The CDR3 length is 14 residues.

The chain is built from TRBV6-5 and TRBJ1-6; D call uncertain. Germline V CDR1 and CDR2: MNHEY, SVGAGI. V was shortened by 2 bases and J by 5 bases, with 10 bases between the two germline ends. The CDR3 spans 15 residues. The CDR3 bases are TGTGCCAGCAGTTACGGGGTATCAGATAATTCACCCCTCCACTTT. This codes for CASSYGVSDNSPLHF.

The rearrangement joins TRBV7-9 to TRBJ1-6; D is undetermined. In germline, CDR1 is SEHNR, CDR2 FQNEAQ (reference sequence). Trimming took off 6 bases at V and 1 base at J, with 4 bases between the two ends. The CDR3 has 13 residues. CDR3 amino acids: CASRGSYNSPLHF. CDR3 nucleotides: TGTGCCAGCAGGGGATCCTATAATTCACCCCTCCACTTT. The whole variable domain, filled in from reference TRBV7-9 and TRBJ1-6, reads DTGVSQNPRHKITKRGQNVTFRCDPISEHNRLYWYRQTLGQGPEFLTYFQNEAQLEKSRLLSDRFSAERPKGSFSTLEIQRTEQGDSAMYLCASRGSYNSPLHFGNGTRLTVT.

The chain links TRBV29-1 to TRBJ1-2, with D perhaps matching TRBD1 (5 bases). Germline V CDR1 and CDR2: SQVTM, ANQGSEA. V was clipped by 7 bases and J by 8 bases, with 23 bases between them. This CDR3 spans 14 amino acids. CDR3 sequence reads: CSAQWGSGVAGYTF. The CDR3 bases are TGCAGCGCTCAGTGGGGGAGTGGAGTGGCGGGCTACACCTTC.

In this sample, this clone turned up once. The junction departs from the called germline gene at one end, perhaps through a read error. V gene TRBV11-3 combines with J gene TRBJ2-2; no clear D gene. CDR1 SGHNT and CDR2 YENEEA come from the germline V gene. This CDR3 spans 12 amino acids. CDR3 residues: CASRLESGELFF. The CDR3, as DNA: TGTGCCAGCAGGTTAGAGTCCGGGGAGCTGTTTTTT.

Note on this clone: Other nucleotide sequences in the sample specify the same CDR3. This rearrangement joins TRBV5-4 to TRBJ2-3; unclear D gene. CDR3 length: 13 residues. V was clipped by 0 bases and J by 6 bases, with 8 bases between them. Germline values: CDR1 SGHNT, CDR2 YYREEE (reference sequence). The CDR3 DNA follows: TGTGCCAGCAGCTTGGCCGGGTCTGATACGCAGTATTTT. Its protein is CASSLAGSDTQYF.

The rearrangement joins TRBV2 to TRBJ2-5; D perhaps matches TRBD2 (6 bases). In germline, CDR1 is SNHLY, CDR2 FYNNEI. Trimming stripped 5 bases from V and 3 bases from J, with 16 bases between. This CDR3 comprises 15 residues. CDR3 coding DNA: TGTGCCAGCAGTCTGGCTAGCGAGGGCAAAGAGACCCAGTACTTC. Translated, it gives CASSLASEGKETQYF.

The rearrangement joins TRBV11-2 to TRBJ2-5; no clear D. With 1 base removed from V and 7 bases from J, the gap between germline ends came to 7 bases. Germline V gene data show CDR1 as SGHAT and CDR2 as FQNNGV. The CDR3 sequence is 12 residues long. CDR3 nucleotide sequence: TGTGCCAGCAGCTTAGGCTTTGGGACCCAGTACTTC. This gives the protein CASSLGFGTQYF.

This chain joins TRBV6-5 and TRBJ2-7; 7 bases align to TRBD2. This CDR3 comprises 14 residues. Germline V lookup: CDR1 MNHEY, CDR2 SVGAGI. V shed 2 bases, J shed 3 bases, and the junction held 4 bases outside the gene matches. The CDR3 is CASSYVRGSYEQYV. The CDR3 DNA reads TGTGCCAGCAGTTACGTGCGCGGGAGCTACGAGCAGTACGTC.

This clone was seen once. This chain uses TRBV9 with TRBJ1-1; no firm D call. The germline CDR1 and CDR2 sequences are SGDLS and YYNGEE. Trimming stripped 4 bases from V and 1 base from J, with 8 bases between. The CDR3 extends over 13 amino acids. Written as DNA, the CDR3 is TGTGCCAGCAGCCCCGAGCCGAACACTGAAGCTTTCTTT. Translation gives CASSPEPNTEAFF.

The chain joins TRBV6-2 or TRBV6-3 to TRBJ1-4; D not certain. Germline CDR1 is MNHEY and CDR2 is SVGEGT. This CDR3 has 14 residues. V was pared by 2 bases and J by 3 bases, with 7 bases between. The DNA for the CDR3 is TGTGCCAGCAGTTACCGCGGGGCTAATGAAAAACTGTTTTTT. Translating gives CASSYRGANEKLFF.

V is TRBV19 and J is TRBJ2-3; D unresolved. Germline CDR1 LNHDA, CDR2 SQIVND (reference sequence). CDR3 length equals 12 residues. V was shortened by 5 bases and J by 6 bases, with 9 bases between the two germline ends. The DNA of the CDR3 is TGTGCCAGTAGTCTGATGGGCGATACGCAGTATTTT. Translation: CASSLMGDTQYF.

The gene calls are TRBV6-2 or TRBV6-3 and TRBJ2-4; D not resolved. The germline gives CDR1 MNHEY, CDR2 SVGEGT. The CDR3 totals 15 residues. V lost 4 bases to trimming and J lost 1 base, with 11 bases between them. CDR3 nucleotide sequence: TGTGCCAGCAGTTTAGGTGAGACGGCCAAAAACATTCAGTACTTC. Translation gives CASSLGETAKNIQYF.

The chain links TRBV7-9 to TRBJ1-4; weak D call: TRBD1 (5 bases). The germline CDR1 and CDR2 sequences are SEHNR and FQNEAQ (reference sequence). V was clipped by 1 base and J by 2 bases, with 11 bases between them. The CDR3 totals 16 residues. The CDR3 sequence is CASSLVLRGTNEKLFF. CDR3 nucleotide sequence: TGTGCCAGCAGCTTAGTCTTGCGGGGGACTAATGAAAAACTGTTTTTT.

The chain employs TRBV3-1 (or the pseudogene TRBV3-2) and TRBJ2-5; D not resolved. CDR3 length equals 11 residues. V was cut by 4 bases and J by 5 bases, with 5 bases left in between. Looked up from germline, CDR1 is LGHDT and CDR2 is YNNKEL (reference sequence). The CDR3 DNA reads TGTGCCAGCAGCCTCACCGAGACCCAGTACTTC. It codes for CASSLTETQYF.